Following are 7 T cell receptor beta chains from one sample sequenced in a study of tumor and adjacent non-tumor tissue in lung cancer. A modified ARM-PCR protocol with three rounds of nested PCR amplified TCRbeta. MiXCR was run by TCRdb on the multiplex PCR reads, yielding one entry per CDR3 protein. Of about 67,000 distinct CDR3 sequences in the sample, around 82% were seen once. The template was RNA from unsorted bulk tissue. The normal lung tissue was taken more than 3 cm from the tumor edge. The specimen was distant non-tumor lung tissue. All receptors derive from a man in his 60s with non-small cell lung cancer.

This clonotype was counted a single time. A read error is likely, as this CDR3 ends without the conserved phenylalanine or tryptophan. No DNA is shown, since the ends of the CDR3 on it are uncertain; the CDR3 is the one TCRdb lists. The rearrangement joins TRBV10-1 to TRBJ2-6; the DNA was not used to check the table's D call, TRBD1. The CDR3 length is 16 residues, termini included. Germline CDR1 is WNHNN and CDR2 is SYGVQD (reference sequence). CDR3 sequence: CASSPGQSCGANVLNS.

This clonotype has a handful of counts. A much larger clone lies one base from this, so it may be a read error. The rearrangement joins TRBV20-1 to TRBJ2-5; possibly TRBD1 for D (5 bases). There are 12 residues in the CDR3. CDR1 and CDR2 from the germline V gene are DFQATT and SNEGSKA (reference sequence). The DNA of the CDR3 is TGCAGTGCTTTAGGGGTGGTGGAGACCCGGTACTTC. It translates to CSALGVVETRYF.

In its sample, this clonotype was seen once. The CDR3 ends on some other residue instead of the conserved phenylalanine or tryptophan, so this is likely a read error. This chain joins TRBV13 and TRBJ2-5; 12 bases agree with TRBD2. Germline assignment: CDR1 PRHDT and CDR2 FYEKMQ (reference sequence). The CDR3 length is 16 residues. This CDR3 is CASSLGLAGPQETQYS. CDR3 sequence (DNA): TGTGCCAGCAGCCTAGGACTAGCGGGGCCACAAGAGACCCAGTACTCC.

On this clonotype itself: An end of the junction differs from the germline gene, which may be a read error. V and J are TRBV12-3 or TRBV12-4 and TRBJ2-3; D unclear. The CDR3 has 15 residues. CDR3 bases: TGTACCAGTAGTTTTTGGGTCCCAAGCTCAGATACGCAGTATTTT. Translated: CTSSFWVPSSDTQYF.

For this clonotype: Without the conserved terminal phenylalanine or tryptophan, this CDR3 likely stems from a read error. The chain is built from TRBV13 and TRBJ2-5, with 11 bases lining up with TRBD2. This CDR3 is 16 amino acids long. The germline V gene encodes CDR1 PRHDT and CDR2 FYEKMQ (reference sequence). As DNA, the CDR3 is TGTGCTAGCAGCCTCGGACTAGCGGGTTTAGAGGAGACCCAGTACTCC. Its translation is CASSLGLAGLEETQYS.

This clonotype was seen a handful of times. Possible read error: a much larger clone is one base away. The V call is TRBV7-9, the J call TRBJ1-2; no reliable D call. The CDR3 sequence is 15 residues long. CDR1 SEHNR and CDR2 FQNEAQ come from the germline V gene (reference sequence). The CDR3 DNA follows: TGTACCAGCAGCCTTCGGGAACAGACCAACTATGGCTACACCTTC. Translating gives CTSSLREQTNYGYTF.

The genes are TRBV29-1 and TRBJ2-1, with 14 bases fitting TRBD2. CDR1 is SQVTM and CDR2 is ANQGSEA in the germline V gene. The CDR3 runs to 17 residues. J gave up 7 bases and V 0 bases, and 8 bases lay outside the gene matches. The CDR3 DNA reads TGCAGCGTTGAAGATGGACTAGCGGGAGGTCTGGGAAATGAGCAGTTCTTC. Protein: CSVEDGLAGGLGNEQFF.